This TCR beta chain was retrieved from a study of blood T cell repertoires in COVID-19 (TCRdb year 2020). Context from the whole study: Samples covering the acute and convalescent phases of COVID-19 were provided by collaborators in the United States, Italy and Spain. The material from the prospective study consisted of cDNA or gDNA derived from T cells, B-cell-depleted T cells, or PBMCs. Subjects who had been exposed to COVID-19, were actively infected with it, or had recovered from it provided the deeply sampled blood TCRbeta repertoires that made up the dataset. The repertoires were released in a freely available public database intended as a resource for research on the immune response to SARS-CoV-2. Samples came from the ongoing ImmuneRACE study (first 160 participants) plus 1,254 subjects from 6 global collaborators. Sample metadata almost always included a de-identified subject ID, COVID-19 status, age in years and sex. Where available, HLA class I and class II types were obtained from metadata supplied by the sample provider rather than from assay-based typing.

Collaborating institutions collected whole blood in K2EDTA tubes following their own protocols. For TCRbeta analysis, collaborators shipped samples as frozen whole blood, isolated PBMCs, or DNA extracted from either of those sample types. This clone was seen more than once but under ten times. Its specific antigen is unknown. Base qualities are missing; no much larger clone stands one base away. The immunoSEQ Assay, a bias-controlled multiplex PCR, was used to amplify TCRbeta CDR3 regions from genomic DNA. Concerning the study's data processing: Nucleated cell counts per sample were estimated from amplification of reference gene primers within the assay. To quantify the absolute abundance of each unique TCRbeta CDR3 rearrangement, sequence reads were collapsed and filtered. Productive Simpson clonality was computed per sample as the square root of Simpson's diversity index over productive rearrangements. Entries here come from immuneACCESS through TCRdb and include only in-frame sequences with V and J called. Some clones fail to appear in such tables; in the studies checked, an unresolved V gene covers under half of the shortfall, and the cause of the remainder is unknown. V, J and clone size derive from that table, while D and trimming were established from the DNA sequence. The sample contains about 97,000 clones, 75% to 95% of them found a single time. The ten top clones hold roughly 4.2% of the sample.

Here is what the overall study found, with its caveats: Clinical and demographic metadata were provided uncurated, with the amount varying by source and participant.

The V and J ends are trimmed by 1 base and 0 bases, leaving 14 bases between them. The CDR3, cysteine through phenylalanine, is 17 amino acids long. Only the CDR3 portion is preserved as DNA: 51 bases, with reading frame beginning at the first base. CDR1 and CDR2 were assigned from the germline V gene as SGHRS and YFSETQ. In this chain, TRBV5-1 is recombined with TRBJ1-3; the D segment could be TRBD1, given 6 matching bases. Input material: peripheral blood. This receptor was obtained from a young man with acute or convalescent COVID-19. The CDR3 in this case is CASSLSRTAISGNTIYF. Read as DNA, the sequence is TGCGCCAGCAGCTTGTCTCGGACAGCAATCTCTGGAAACACCATATATTTT.